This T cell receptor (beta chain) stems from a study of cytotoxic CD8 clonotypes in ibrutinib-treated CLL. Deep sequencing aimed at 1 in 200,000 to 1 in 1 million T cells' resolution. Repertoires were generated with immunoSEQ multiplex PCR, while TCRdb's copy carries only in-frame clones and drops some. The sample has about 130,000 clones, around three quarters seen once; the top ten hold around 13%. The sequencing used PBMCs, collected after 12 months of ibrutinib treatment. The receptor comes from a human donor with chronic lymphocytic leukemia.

The CDR3 protein is CASSLVPGLAGFLRNEQFF. The CDR3, as DNA: TGTGCCAGCAGCTTAGTACCGGGACTAGCGGGATTCCTAAGGAATGAGCAGTTCTTC. The gene calls are TRBV7-2 and TRBJ2-1; 13 bases map to TRBD2. The junction had 13 bases not matched to a gene; V was cut back by 1 base and J by 7 bases. The CDR3 runs to 19 residues. CDR1 and CDR2 from the germline V gene are SGHTA and FQGNSA. Combining the CDR3 with reference TRBV7-2 and TRBJ2-1 gives the whole variable domain GAGVSQSPSNKVTEKGKDVELRCDPISGHTALYWYRQSLGQGLEFLIYFQGNSAPDKSGLPSDRFSAERTGGSVSTLTIQRTQQEDSAVYLCASSLVPGLAGFLRNEQFFGPGTRLTVL.